The 22 T cell receptor beta chains below all came from one sample that was sequenced in a study of glioma-infiltrating T cells after dendritic cell vaccination. Clones were read by immunoSEQ multiplex PCR, and TCRdb kept only the in-frame ones, dropping some. The table includes fewer than 65,000 clones, about 89% detected once. Regarding time point: after dendritic cell vaccination, including at tumor progression/relapse. The specimen was blood, collected after dendritic cell vaccination. The receptors shown here come from a human donor with glioblastoma.

The chain carries TRBV6-4 and TRBJ2-3, with D possibly being TRBD1 (6 bases). Germline V gene lookup returns CDR1 MRHNA and CDR2 SNTAGT. Trimming left V 2 bases short and J 0 bases short, with 12 bases between. This CDR3 has 16 amino acids. The DNA for the CDR3 is TGTGCCAGCAGTGACACACAGGGATCTAGCACAGATACGCAGTATTTT. It yields the protein CASSDTQGSSTDTQYF.

The J gene is TRBJ2-6, the V gene TRBV4-2; 7 nucleotides line up with TRBD1. Trimming at V came to 3 bases and at J to 0 bases, leaving 5 bases not matched to a gene. CDR1 LGHNA and CDR2 YNFKEQ come from the germline V gene. The CDR3 runs 17 residues. This CDR3 reads CASSQVSGGSGANVLTF. DNA of the CDR3: TGTGCCAGCAGCCAGGTGTCAGGGGGCTCTGGGGCCAACGTCCTGACTTTC.

The V and J genes are TRBV6-5 and TRBJ2-7, with unresolved D. Trimming pared 5 bases from V and 2 bases from J, leaving 16 bases between. This CDR3 comprises 15 residues. CDR1 MNHEY and CDR2 SVGAGI come from the germline V gene. Written as DNA, the CDR3 is TGTGCCAGCAGTCTACGTTGGGCTCGAGCCTACGAGCAGTACTTC. Translated, it gives CASSLRWARAYEQYF.

The chain couples TRBV4-1 to TRBJ2-5, with D uncertain. Gene TRBJ2-7 matches the end of the DNA better, so the J call may be wrong. CDR1 is MGHRA and CDR2 is YSYEKL in the germline V gene. This CDR3 contains 13 residues. The CDR3 protein is CASSQDRPYEQYF. The CDR3 DNA follows: TGCGCCAGCAGCCAAGATCGCCCCTACGAGCAGTACTTC.

V gene TRBV7-2 combines with J gene TRBJ2-1; 8 nucleotides align to TRBD2. Trimming cost V 10 bases and J 9 bases; bases outside gene matches: 11. Germline CDR1 reads SGHTA; CDR2 reads FQGNSA. The CDR3 spans 13 residues. The CDR3 DNA reads TGTGCCACCACTAGCGGCCCCCCCGGTGAGCAGTTCTTC. This sequence encodes CATTSGPPGEQFF.

The chain joins TRBV4-3 to TRBJ2-7, with a possible D match to TRBD2 (5 bases). This CDR3 has 16 amino acids. The ends were cut back, 6 bases at V and 4 bases at J, with 22 bases in the middle. CDR1 LGHNA and CDR2 YSLEER come from the germline V gene. The CDR3 coding sequence is TGCGCCAGCAGTCGAACCGTGGGAGCGCGTGCGTACGAGCAGTACTTC. It specifies CASSRTVGARAYEQYF.

The rearrangement links TRBV5-4 to TRBJ2-3, with TRBD2 identical over 11 bases. The CDR3 sequence is 16 residues long. Germline values: CDR1 SGHNT, CDR2 YYREEE (reference sequence). Trimming at V came to 1 base and at J to 4 bases, leaving 5 bases not matched to a gene. The CDR3 here is CASSLTSGGGADTQYF. The CDR3 DNA follows: TGTGCCAGCAGCTTGACTAGCGGGGGAGGGGCAGATACGCAGTATTTT.

This chain uses TRBV6-6 with TRBJ1-5; D unresolved. Germline V gives CDR1 MNHNY, CDR2 SVGAGI (reference sequence). Trimming took off 6 bases at V and 3 bases at J, with 3 bases between the two ends. This CDR3 spans 11 amino acids. CDR3 coding DNA: TGTGCCAGCAGGTACAATCAGCCCCAGCATTTT. Its translation: CASRYNQPQHF.

The V and J genes are TRBV4-2 and TRBJ2-1; 7 bases align to TRBD2. The CDR3 consists of 15 residues. Trimming at V came to 3 bases and at J to 1 base, leaving 3 bases not matched to a gene. CDR1 and CDR2 from the germline V gene are LGHNA and YNFKEQ. The CDR3 here is CASSQAGESYNEQFF. In nucleotides, the CDR3 is TGTGCCAGCAGCCAGGCGGGAGAGTCCTACAATGAGCAGTTCTTC.

This clone is a singleton in its sample. The rearrangement links TRBV30 to TRBJ2-7, with D unclear. The V and J ends lost 3 bases and 6 bases respectively, with 15 bases between them. This CDR3 comprises 13 residues. Germline assignment: CDR1 GTSNPN and CDR2 SVGIG (reference sequence). Here the CDR3 reads CAWRSLLSGEQYF. The CDR3 coding sequence is TGTGCCTGGAGATCTTTGCTGTCGGGCGAGCAGTACTTC.

The gene calls are TRBV28 and TRBJ1-2, with D possibly being TRBD1 (5 bases). The CDR3 contains 13 residues. Germline CDR1 is MDHEN and CDR2 is SYDVKM. Trimming cost V 11 bases and J 5 bases, with 18 bases left between them. CDR3 DNA: TGTGCCTTATTCAACGGCAGGGCTTATGGCTACACCTTC. Translation: CALFNGRAYGYTF.

The table lists this clone with a count of one. The CDR3 DNA follows: TGTGCCAGCACTCCGCGGAGGGGGCAACACTATGGCTACACCTTC. As protein: CASTPRRGQHYGYTF. This sequence joins TRBV21-1 and TRBJ1-2; the D segment call TRBD1 is taken from the table without a DNA check. TRBV21-1 is designated a pseudogene. The CDR3 consists of 15 residues.

This clone was detected only once. CDR3 nucleotide sequence: TGTGCCAGCAGCTTGGTTCCAGGTCCGCAGGGTGGCTATGGCTACACCTTC. Residues: CASSLVPGPQGGYGYTF. The chain links TRBV5-5 to TRBJ1-2; a possible D gene is TRBD1 (5 bases). This CDR3 spans 17 amino acids. V was trimmed by 0 bases and J by 4 bases, leaving 19 bases between them. Germline assignment: CDR1 SGHKS and CDR2 YYEKEE (reference sequence).

The gene calls are TRBV9 and TRBJ2-3; 7 bases are a match to TRBD2. The CDR3 sequence is 15 residues long. With V trimmed by 3 bases and J by 2 bases, 6 bases remained unmatched. Germline-derived CDR1 and CDR2 are SGDLS and YYNGEE. CDR3 loop: CASSGPSGLTDTQYF. CDR3 DNA: TGTGCCAGCAGCGGCCCTAGCGGACTCACAGATACGCAGTATTTT.

The count of this clone is one. The chain combines TRBV6-4 with TRBJ1-5; possible D gene TRBD1, 6 bases. The CDR3 contains 15 residues. V lost 9 bases and J 5 bases, leaving 20 bases between the germline ends. Germline-derived CDR1 and CDR2 are MRHNA and SNTAGT. Here the CDR3 DNA reads TGTGCCAGTAACCGACGGGACAACTATTATCAGCCCCAGCATTTT. It yields the protein CASNRRDNYYQPQHF.

The chain carries TRBV5-1 and TRBJ1-6; 9 bases fit TRBD1. CDR1 is SGHRS, CDR2 YFSETQ, per germline. This CDR3 spans 15 amino acids. The junction had 4 bases not matched to a gene; V was cut back by 0 bases and J by 9 bases. Here the CDR3 DNA reads TGCGCCAGCAGCTTGGGGGACAGGGATAGTTCACCCCTCCACTTT. Translated: CASSLGDRDSSPLHF.

The chain carries TRBV14 and TRBJ2-7; D is possibly TRBD1 (6 bases). The CDR3 totals 13 residues. Germline V CDR1 and CDR2: SGHDN, FVKESK. V was shortened by 5 bases and J by 2 bases, with 10 bases between the two germline ends. This chain's CDR3 is CASSVQGAYEQYF. As DNA, the CDR3 is TGTGCCAGCAGCGTACAGGGAGCCTACGAGCAGTACTTC.

This chain uses TRBV25-1 with TRBJ2-7; D not resolved. The CDR3 is 11 amino acids. The ends were cut back, 1 base at V and 6 bases at J, with 4 bases in the middle. In germline, CDR1 is MGHDK, CDR2 SYGVNS. DNA of the CDR3: TGTGCCAGCAGTGAATTCGTCGAGCAGTACTTC. This gives the protein CASSEFVEQYF.

The chain couples TRBV5-1 to TRBJ2-5; a weak D match, TRBD2 (6 bases). The CDR3 is 14 amino acids. V shed 4 bases and J shed 2 bases, with 12 bases lying between them. CDR1 and CDR2 (germline): SGHRS, YFSETQ. The CDR3 here is CASSPERAQETQYF. In DNA form, the CDR3 reads TGCGCCAGCAGCCCTGAGCGGGCTCAAGAGACCCAGTACTTC.

The gene calls are TRBV19 and TRBJ1-5; 7 bases fit TRBD1. J was trimmed by 1 base and V by 8 bases; bases with no gene match: 11. Per the germline V gene, CDR1 is LNHDA and CDR2 is SQIVND (reference sequence). The CDR3 consists of 16 residues. CDR3 region: CASLGQAVRSNQPQHF. The CDR3 DNA sequence: TGTGCCAGTCTCGGACAGGCAGTGAGAAGCAATCAGCCCCAGCATTTT.

V and J are TRBV2 and TRBJ2-7; 7 bases match TRBD1. Germline loops: CDR1 SNHLY, CDR2 FYNNEI. V lost 1 base to trimming and J lost 1 base; unmatched junction nucleotides: 1. The CDR3 totals 14 residues. The CDR3 DNA follows: TGTGCCAGCAGTGAAGGGACAGGTTCCTACGAGCAGTACTTC. This translates into CASSEGTGSYEQYF.

The J gene is TRBJ2-1, the V gene TRBV29-1, with 13 bases matching TRBD2. V gave up 2 bases and J gave up 8 bases; unmatched junction bases: 6. The germline V gene encodes CDR1 SQVTM and CDR2 ANQGSEA. This CDR3 comprises 15 residues. CDR3 nucleotide sequence: TGCAGCGTTGAACCGGGACTAGCGGGATCTTATGAGCAGTTCTTC. Protein product: CSVEPGLAGSYEQFF.